This T cell receptor (beta chain) stems from a study of shared clonotypes between healthy human individuals. Background on the study: The people who gave samples were two women and a few men aged 18 to 49. Study-wide findings and caveats: Estimated richness values were generally larger in naive subsets than in memory subsets.

TCRdb's copy holds only in-frame clones and misses some; the assay was immunoSEQ multiplex PCR. The sample has just under 350,000 clones; 70% to 75% are singletons. On this clone itself: Antigen specificity is unknown.

In the CD4+ fraction, cells were divided into CD45RA+ naive and CD45RA-negative memory subsets. The CDR3 totals 12 residues. Germline assignment: CDR1 MNHNS and CDR2 SASEGT. The ends were cut back, 8 bases at V and 8 bases at J, with 10 bases in the middle. The TCR originated in a man aged 25 to 40 in good health. The V call is TRBV6-1, the J call TRBJ1-6; D remains unclear. Material: memory CD4+ T cells sorted from blood. The subset denotes: CD45RA-negative fraction. Here the CDR3 DNA reads TGTGCCAGCTGTCCAATGGATTCACCCCTCCACTTT. Encoded protein: CASCPMDSPLHF.